Listed here are 15 T cell receptor beta chains from one sample, sequenced in a study of CD8+ T cells in alopecia areata. From alopecia areata patients, lesional scalp punch biopsies and peripheral blood were collected. Sequencing templates came from extracted RNA that was reverse transcribed into cDNA. Measured with immunoSEQ multiplex PCR; TCRdb has only the in-frame clones, and not every one. The table shows more than 12,000 clones, with approximately 61% occurring only once. The sequenced sample was skin, obtained at week 0. These receptors came from a human donor with alopecia areata.

This clone has just a few counts. The rearrangement links TRBV19 to TRBJ2-1, with D perhaps TRBD2 (5 bases). Deletions cut 3 bases from V and 8 bases from J, with 5 bases between. From germline, CDR1 is LNHDA and CDR2 SQIVND (reference sequence). This CDR3 has 11 amino acids. CDR3 nucleotide sequence: TGTGCCAGTAGTATGCGGGATGAGCAGTTCTTC. It yields the protein CASSMRDEQFF.

The V gene is TRBV4-1, the J gene TRBJ2-7, with 8 bases matching TRBD1. The CDR3 extends over 14 amino acids. Germline CDR1 reads MGHRA; CDR2 reads YSYEKL. V shed 3 bases and J 3 bases; nucleotides not matched to a gene: 4. CDR3 DNA: TGCGCCAGCAGCCACCCCGGACAGGGCTACGAGCAGTACTTC. As protein: CASSHPGQGYEQYF.

V gene TRBV19 combines with J gene TRBJ2-5, with D perhaps being TRBD1 or TRBD2 (5 bases each). The J call may not be correct, given that the DNA end is closer to TRBJ2-7. CDR3 length equals 14 residues. The germline CDR1 and CDR2 sequences are LNHDA and SQIVND (reference sequence). CDR3 amino acids: CASSKGDQTYEQYF. The CDR3 coding sequence is TGTGCCAGTAGCAAAGGGGACCAAACCTACGAGCAGTACTTC.

This clone was found a few times. The chain couples TRBV4-1 to TRBJ1-1; a weak D match, TRBD1 (5 bases). This CDR3 is built from 14 residues. Trimming removed 4 bases at V and 8 bases at J, with 17 bases between. Germline CDR1 reads MGHRA; CDR2 reads YSYEKL. This chain's CDR3 is CASSPLPGRAEAFF. The CDR3 region has the DNA TGCGCCAGCAGCCCCCTTCCGGGGCGTGCCGAAGCTTTCTTT.

The CDR3 is CASSFLAGDNEQFF. The CDR3 DNA follows: TGTGCCAGCAGTTTCCTTGCAGGGGACAATGAGCAGTTCTTC. The chain recombines TRBV28 with TRBJ2-1; maybe TRBD1 (6 bases). Germline CDR1 and CDR2: MDHEN and SYDVKM. The CDR3 has 14 amino acids. Trimming removed 3 bases at V and 5 bases at J, with 11 bases between.

This chain links TRBV4-3 with TRBJ2-7; TRBD2 might be the D (5 bases). V lost 4 bases and J 0 bases, leaving 7 bases between the germline ends. CDR3 length equals 13 residues. Germline V gene sequence: CDR1 LGHNA, CDR2 YSLEER. CDR3 region: CASSRGISYEQYF. CDR3 nucleotide sequence: TGCGCCAGCAGCCGAGGGATCTCCTACGAGCAGTACTTC.

This clone is medium-sized by share. V gene TRBV2 combines with J gene TRBJ1-1; 8 nucleotides line up with TRBD1. The V gene's germline CDR1 is SNHLY and CDR2 FYNNEI. The CDR3 has 12 residues. The J segment lost 8 bases and the V segment lost 8 bases, leaving 7 bases of the junction unmatched. Here the CDR3 reads CASSDRAGEAFF. DNA for the CDR3: TGTGCCAGCTCGGACAGGGCCGGAGAAGCTTTCTTT.

This clone was seen a handful of times. The chain employs TRBV4-3 and TRBJ2-1; TRBD1 aligns across 10 bases. The CDR3 has 18 residues. The junction had 10 bases not matched to a gene; V was cut back by 1 base and J by 4 bases. From germline, CDR1 is LGHNA and CDR2 YSLEER. The CDR3 region has the DNA TGCGCCAGCAGCCAAGCATGGGCGGGACAGGGGATTTACAATGAGCAGTTCTTC. As protein: CASSQAWAGQGIYNEQFF.

The chain employs TRBV25-1 and TRBJ1-2; D is ambiguous. V lost 8 bases to trimming and J lost 0 bases, with 13 bases between them. CDR3 length equals 14 residues. Germline values: CDR1 MGHDK, CDR2 SYGVNS. The CDR3 sequence is CASSGDGSNYGYTF. In DNA form, the CDR3 reads TGTGCCAGCTCGGGCGACGGATCTAACTATGGCTACACCTTC.

The rearrangement joins TRBV7-9 to TRBJ1-3; no firm D call. Germline CDR1 reads SEHNR; CDR2 reads FQNEAQ (reference sequence). Trimming removed 5 bases from V and 2 bases from J, with 13 bases in between. The CDR3 consists of 15 residues. The CDR3 region has the DNA TGTGCCAGCAGCCCCCGTTTTGGGACTGGAAACACCATATATTTT. Amino acid sequence: CASSPRFGTGNTIYF.

In its sample, this clone was seen a few times. This chain links TRBV10-3 with TRBJ1-1; a weak D match, TRBD1 (6 bases). Germline V gene sequence: CDR1 ENHRY, CDR2 SYGVKD. Deletions cut 0 bases from V and 1 base from J, with 12 bases between. This CDR3 is built from 16 residues. The CDR3 DNA reads as TGTGCCATCAGTGAGTCTTCCTGGACAGCGAACACTGAAGCTTTCTTT. It translates to CAISESSWTANTEAFF.

This clone rates as medium-sized (0.01 to 0.1%). The J gene is TRBJ2-1, the V gene TRBV10-3; 8 bases are shared with TRBD2. The CDR3 length is 17 residues. Germline values: CDR1 ENHRY, CDR2 SYGVKD. Trimming cost V 4 bases and J 6 bases; bases outside gene matches: 14. CDR3 nucleotide sequence: TGTGCCATCAGTGTCCGCAGCGGGGGCTCAGGGGCCAATGAGCAGTTCTTC. Translated: CAISVRSGGSGANEQFF.

The genes are TRBV7-2 and TRBJ2-1; 11 bases align to TRBD2. Germline V CDR1 and CDR2: SGHTA, FQGNSA. The CDR3 sequence is 16 residues long. The V and J ends lost 4 bases and 6 bases, in that order; junction bases with no gene match: 8. CDR3 DNA: TGTGCCAGCAGCTCCCCGACCGGGACTAGCGGCAATGAGCAGTTCTTC. It encodes CASSSPTGTSGNEQFF.

The J gene is TRBJ2-2, the V gene TRBV5-4, with a tentative D call TRBD1 (5 bases). The CDR3 spans 16 residues. Germline lookup yields CDR1 SGHNT and CDR2 YYREEE (reference sequence). Trimming cost V 1 base and J 3 bases, with 13 bases left between them. The CDR3 coding sequence is TGTGCCAGCAGCTTGTATAGGGGCGCCGACACCGGGGAGCTGTTTTTT. Translating it yields CASSLYRGADTGELFF.

The CDR3 DNA follows: TGCAGCGTCCTGGGACAGGGAATCTACGAGCAGTACTTC. Its protein is CSVLGQGIYEQYF. The genes are TRBV29-1 and TRBJ2-7, with TRBD1 matching 9 bases. Germline CDR1 reads SQVTM; CDR2 reads ANQGSEA. The junction had 6 bases not matched to a gene; V was cut back by 6 bases and J by 3 bases. This CDR3 spans 13 amino acids.